Below are 6 T cell receptor beta chains sequenced from a single sample in a study of early T cells in non-severe SARS-CoV-2 infection. One entry per CDR3 protein, called by TCRdb with MiXCR from the 5' RACE reads. Of around 49,000 distinct CDR3 sequences in the sample, approximately 10% were seen once. Sample: whole blood. Source of these receptors: an adult who was a healthcare worker with PCR-confirmed SARS-CoV-2 infection or an uninfected control (not recorded which).

This clonotype came up many times. The rearrangement links TRBV29-1 to TRBJ1-2; D remains ambiguous. V lost 3 bases and J lost 3, with 14 bases in between. The CDR3 runs 14 residues. CDR1 SQVTM and CDR2 ANQGSEA come from the germline V gene. The CDR3 region has the DNA TGCAGCGTTGATCGGCAGACCATCTACTATGGCTACACCTTC. This sequence encodes CSVDRQTIYYGYTF.

This clonotype was seen repeatedly, ten times or more. V and J are TRBV19 and TRBJ2-6; D remains ambiguous. Germline V lookup: CDR1 LNHDA, CDR2 SQIVND (reference sequence). V shed 6 bases and J shed 5 bases, with 11 bases lying between them. The length of the CDR3 is 14 residues. The CDR3, as DNA: TGTGCCAGTAGACCTACAGAAAGGGCCAACGTCCTGACTTTC. Residues: CASRPTERANVLTF. Supplemented by reference TRBV19 and TRBJ2-6, the full variable domain reads DGGITQSPKYLFRKEGQNVTLSCEQNLNHDAMYWYRQDPGQGLRLIYYSQIVNDFQKGDIAEGYSVSREKKESFPLTVTSAQKNPTAFYLCASRPTERANVLTFGAGSRLTVL.

In its sample, this clonotype was seen many times. This chain links TRBV11-2 with TRBJ2-3, with 7 bases identical to TRBD1. V shed 3 bases and J 0 bases; nucleotides not matched to a gene: 15. Germline-derived CDR1 and CDR2 are SGHAT and FQNNGV. CDR3 length: 19 amino acids. The DNA for the CDR3 is TGTGCCAGCAGCTTCGGACAGGCCGGGGTTACGGTTAGCACAGATACGCAGTATTTT. As protein: CASSFGQAGVTVSTDTQYF.

This clonotype was observed many times. The chain joins TRBV27 to TRBJ2-7; unclear D gene. Germline V CDR1 and CDR2: MNHEY, SMNVEV (reference sequence). The CDR3 runs 8 residues. V was cut by 10 bases and J by 2 bases, with 0 bases left in between. The CDR3 nucleotides are TGTGCCACCTACGAGCAGTACTTC. Protein sequence: CATYEQYF.

This clonotype has a count of ten or more. The CDR3 nucleotides are TGTGCCAGCAGCTTTAGCGACGGAGAGCAGTTCTTC. Its translation: CASSFSDGEQFF. The rearrangement links TRBV11-1 to TRBJ2-1; the D gene is possibly TRBD2 (5 bases). This CDR3 has 12 amino acids. In germline, CDR1 is SGHAT, CDR2 FQDESV (reference sequence). V gave up 3 bases and J gave up 10 bases, with 10 bases separating them.

J is TRBJ2-7 and V is TRBV10-3; 7 bases fit TRBD1. V gave up 11 bases and J gave up 2 bases; unmatched junction bases: 9. The CDR3 covers 13 residues. CDR1 and CDR2 (germline): ENHRY, SYGVKD. In DNA form, the CDR3 reads TGTGCCGCATCCGGGGACAGAACCTACGAGCAGTACTTC. This sequence encodes CAASGDRTYEQYF.